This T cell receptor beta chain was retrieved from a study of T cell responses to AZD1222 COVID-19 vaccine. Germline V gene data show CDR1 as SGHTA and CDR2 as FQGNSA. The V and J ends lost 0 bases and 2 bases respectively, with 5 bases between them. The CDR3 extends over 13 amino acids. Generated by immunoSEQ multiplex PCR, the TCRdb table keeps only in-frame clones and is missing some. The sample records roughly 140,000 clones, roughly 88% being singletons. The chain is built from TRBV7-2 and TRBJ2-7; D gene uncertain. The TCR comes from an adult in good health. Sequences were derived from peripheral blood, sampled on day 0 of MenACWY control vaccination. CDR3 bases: TGTGCCAGCAGCTTAGCTCGAACCTACGAGCAGTACTTC. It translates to CASSLARTYEQYF. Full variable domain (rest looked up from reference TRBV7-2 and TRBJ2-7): GAGVSQSPSNKVTEKGKDVELRCDPISGHTALYWYRQSLGQGLEFLIYFQGNSAPDKSGLPSDRFSAERTGGSVSTLTIQRTQQEDSAVYLCASSLARTYEQYFGPGTRLTVT.